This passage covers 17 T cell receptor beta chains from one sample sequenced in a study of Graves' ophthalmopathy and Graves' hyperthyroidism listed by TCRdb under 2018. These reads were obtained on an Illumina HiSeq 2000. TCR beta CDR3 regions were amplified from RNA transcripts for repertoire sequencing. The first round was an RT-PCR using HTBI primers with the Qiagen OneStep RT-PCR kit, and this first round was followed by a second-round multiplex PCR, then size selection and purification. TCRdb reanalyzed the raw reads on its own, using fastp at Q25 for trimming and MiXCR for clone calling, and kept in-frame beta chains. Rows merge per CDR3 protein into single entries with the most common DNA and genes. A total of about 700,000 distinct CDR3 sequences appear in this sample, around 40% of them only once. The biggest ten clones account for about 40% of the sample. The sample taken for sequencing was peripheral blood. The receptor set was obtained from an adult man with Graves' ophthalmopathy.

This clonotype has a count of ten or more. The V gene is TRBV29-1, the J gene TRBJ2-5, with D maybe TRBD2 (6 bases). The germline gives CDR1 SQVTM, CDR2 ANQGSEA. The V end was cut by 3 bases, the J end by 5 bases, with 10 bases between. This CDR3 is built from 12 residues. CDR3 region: CSVDGGRETQYF. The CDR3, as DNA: TGCAGCGTTGATGGGGGGAGGGAGACCCAGTACTTC.

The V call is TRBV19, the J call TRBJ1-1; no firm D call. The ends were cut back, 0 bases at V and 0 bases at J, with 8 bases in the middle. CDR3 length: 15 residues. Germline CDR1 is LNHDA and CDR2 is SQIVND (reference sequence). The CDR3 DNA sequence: TGTGCCAGTAGTATAGATCACGGTATGAACACTGAAGCTTTCTTT. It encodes CASSIDHGMNTEAFF.

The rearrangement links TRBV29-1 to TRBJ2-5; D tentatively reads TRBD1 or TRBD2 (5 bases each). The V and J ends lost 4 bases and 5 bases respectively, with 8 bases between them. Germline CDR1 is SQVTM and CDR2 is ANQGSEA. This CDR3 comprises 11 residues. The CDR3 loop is CSVGDVETQYF. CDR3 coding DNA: TGCAGCGTTGGGGACGTCGAGACCCAGTACTTC. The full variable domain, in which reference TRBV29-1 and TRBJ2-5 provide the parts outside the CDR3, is SAVISQKPSRDICQRGTSLTIQCQVDSQVTMMFWYRQQPGQSLTLIATANQGSEATYESGFVIDKFPISRPNLTFSTLTVSNMSPEDSSIYLCSVGDVETQYFGPGTRLLVL.

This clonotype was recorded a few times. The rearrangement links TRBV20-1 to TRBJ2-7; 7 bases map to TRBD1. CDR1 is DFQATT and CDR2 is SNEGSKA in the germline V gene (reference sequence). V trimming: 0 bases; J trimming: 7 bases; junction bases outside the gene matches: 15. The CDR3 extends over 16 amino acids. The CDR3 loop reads CSARDLRAGGLEEQYF. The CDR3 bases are TGCAGTGCTAGAGATCTAAGGGCAGGGGGTCTGGAAGAGCAGTACTTC.

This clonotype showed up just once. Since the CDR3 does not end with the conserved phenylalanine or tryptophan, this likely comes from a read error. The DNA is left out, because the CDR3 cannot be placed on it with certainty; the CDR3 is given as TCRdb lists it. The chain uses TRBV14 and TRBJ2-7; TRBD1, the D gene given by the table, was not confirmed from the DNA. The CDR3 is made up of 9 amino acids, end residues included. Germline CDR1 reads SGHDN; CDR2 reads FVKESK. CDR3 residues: CASSQEGGR.

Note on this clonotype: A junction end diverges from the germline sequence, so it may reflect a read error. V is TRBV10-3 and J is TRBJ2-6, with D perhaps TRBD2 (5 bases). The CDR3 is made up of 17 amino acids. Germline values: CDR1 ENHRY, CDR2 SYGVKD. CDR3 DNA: TGTGCCAGCAGCACCATCCCAGAGGGTACTGGGGTCAACGTCCTGACTTTC. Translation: CASSTIPEGTGVNVLTF.

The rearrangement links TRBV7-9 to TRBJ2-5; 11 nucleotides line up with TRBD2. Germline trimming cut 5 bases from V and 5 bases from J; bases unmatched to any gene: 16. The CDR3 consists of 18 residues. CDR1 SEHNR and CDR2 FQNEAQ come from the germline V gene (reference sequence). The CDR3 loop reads CASSPIGLAGGGRETQYF. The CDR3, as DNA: TGTGCCAGCAGCCCCATCGGGCTAGCGGGGGGCGGACGGGAGACCCAGTACTTC.

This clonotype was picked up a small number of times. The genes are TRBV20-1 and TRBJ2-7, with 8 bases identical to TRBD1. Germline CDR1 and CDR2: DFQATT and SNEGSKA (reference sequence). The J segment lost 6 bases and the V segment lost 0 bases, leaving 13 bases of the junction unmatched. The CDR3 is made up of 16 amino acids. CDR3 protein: CSARDLGQGFPREQYF. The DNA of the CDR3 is TGCAGTGCTAGAGACCTCGGACAGGGCTTCCCTCGCGAGCAGTACTTC.

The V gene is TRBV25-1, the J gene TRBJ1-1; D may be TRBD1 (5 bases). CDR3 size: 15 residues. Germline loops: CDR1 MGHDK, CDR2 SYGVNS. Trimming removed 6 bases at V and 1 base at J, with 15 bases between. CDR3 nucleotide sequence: TGTGCCAGCAGGACCGGGACGAGGGCGAACACTGAAGCTTTCTTT. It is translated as CASRTGTRANTEAFF. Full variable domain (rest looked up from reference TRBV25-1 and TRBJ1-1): EADIYQTPRYLVIGTGKKITLECSQTMGHDKMYWYQQDPGMELHLIHYSYGVNSTEKGDLSSESTVSRIRTEHFPLTLESARPSHTSQYLCASRTGTRANTEAFFGQGTRLTVV.

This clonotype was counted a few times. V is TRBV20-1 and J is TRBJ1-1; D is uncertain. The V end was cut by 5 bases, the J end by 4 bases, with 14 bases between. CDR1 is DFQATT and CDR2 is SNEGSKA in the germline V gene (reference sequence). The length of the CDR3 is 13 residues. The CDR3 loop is CSALDLRGTEAFF. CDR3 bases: TGCAGTGCTCTAGACTTAAGAGGCACTGAAGCTTTCTTT.

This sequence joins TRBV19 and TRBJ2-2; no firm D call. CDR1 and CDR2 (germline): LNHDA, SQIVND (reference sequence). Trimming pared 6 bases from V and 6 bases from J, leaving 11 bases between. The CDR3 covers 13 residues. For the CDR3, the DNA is TGTGCCAGTAGCCACCAGGCAGCCGGGGAGCTGTTTTTT. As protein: CASSHQAAGELFF.

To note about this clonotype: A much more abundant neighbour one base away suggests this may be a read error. This CDR3 is CSVGQQATETQYF. The CDR3 nucleotides read TGCAGCGTTGGGCAACAGGCCACGGAGACCCAGTACTTC. The J gene is TRBJ2-5, the V gene TRBV29-1; TRBD1 is a possible D gene (5 bases). Germline CDR1 is SQVTM and CDR2 is ANQGSEA. CDR3 size: 13 residues. Deletions cut 4 bases from V and 5 bases from J, with 14 bases between.

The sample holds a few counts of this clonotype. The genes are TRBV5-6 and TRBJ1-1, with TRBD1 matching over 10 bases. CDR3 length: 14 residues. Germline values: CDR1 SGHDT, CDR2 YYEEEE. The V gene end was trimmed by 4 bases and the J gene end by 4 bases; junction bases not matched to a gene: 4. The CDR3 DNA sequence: TGTGCCAGCAGCGCGGACAGGGGGTTCACTGAAGCTTTCTTT. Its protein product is CASSADRGFTEAFF.

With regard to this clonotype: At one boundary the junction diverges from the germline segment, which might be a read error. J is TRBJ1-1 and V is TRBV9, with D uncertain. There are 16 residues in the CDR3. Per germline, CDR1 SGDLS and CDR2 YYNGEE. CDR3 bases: TGTGACAGCAGCCACGGGATAGTTCAGAGGAGCACTGAAGCTTTCTTT. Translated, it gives CDSSHGIVQRSTEAFF.

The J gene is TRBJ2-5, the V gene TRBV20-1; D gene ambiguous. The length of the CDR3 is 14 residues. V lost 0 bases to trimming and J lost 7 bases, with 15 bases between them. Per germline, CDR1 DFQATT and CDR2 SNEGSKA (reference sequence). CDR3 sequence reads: CSARDLAPPGTQYF. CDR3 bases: TGCAGTGCTAGAGATCTCGCCCCGCCAGGGACCCAGTACTTC.

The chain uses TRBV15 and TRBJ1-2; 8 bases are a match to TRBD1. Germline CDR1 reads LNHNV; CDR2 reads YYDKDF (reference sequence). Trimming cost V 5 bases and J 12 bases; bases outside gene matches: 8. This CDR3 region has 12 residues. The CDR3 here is CATSWGQARNTF. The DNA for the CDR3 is TGTGCCACCAGCTGGGGACAGGCCAGAAACACCTTC.

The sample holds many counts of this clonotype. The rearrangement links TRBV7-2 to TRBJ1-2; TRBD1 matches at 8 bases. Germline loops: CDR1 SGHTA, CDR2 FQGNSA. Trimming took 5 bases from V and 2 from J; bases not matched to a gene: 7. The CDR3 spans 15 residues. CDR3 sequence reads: CASSPSGQDNYGYTF. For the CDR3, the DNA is TGTGCCAGCAGCCCCTCGGGACAGGACAACTATGGCTACACCTTC.